This entry features one TCR beta chain sequence. This CDR3 has 11 amino acids. Germline V CDR1 and CDR2: DFQATT, SNEGSKA (reference sequence). Trimming stripped 6 bases from V and 2 bases from J, with 8 bases between. The PCR ran on 60 Vbeta and 13 Jbeta primers. The method was immunoSEQ multiplex PCR; TCRdb's version includes in-frame clones alone and lacks a portion of them. The sample shows 100,000 to 150,000 clones, more than 80% of them seen only once. This sample was taken from a study of cytomegalovirus exposure and HLA in healthy donors. The rearrangement links TRBV20-1 to TRBJ2-7, with D tentatively TRBD1 (6 bases). This TCR derives from a man aged 35-49 years in good health and CMV-seronegative. The sample was PBMCs. This CDR3 reads CSARDTYEQYF. Here the CDR3 DNA reads TGCAGTGCCCGGGACACCTACGAGCAGTACTTC.